What follows is one T cell receptor beta chain and its context. Its antigen is undetermined. The assay was run at survey level. Authors' methods: A productive frequency of 2.59 x 10-5 was the lowest detectable. The assay was immunoSEQ multiplex PCR, and TCRdb's table has in-frame clones only and misses some. The V and J calls and clone size come from that table; D and trimming were worked out from the DNA. The sample has 25,000 to 35,000 clones, around four fifths seen once; the top ten hold roughly 0.3%. There are 14 residues in the CDR3. Germline CDR1 SEHNR, CDR2 FQNEAQ (reference sequence). Trimming removed 3 bases from V and 3 bases from J, with 12 bases in between. This sample is part of a study of STAT5B mutations in CD4+ large granular lymphocyte leukemia. As for the study in general: Among healthy controls, a particular HLA allele went with more CDR3 'QG' motifs.

Overall study results and limits: Without HLA matching, higher CD4+ than CD8+ T-LGLL clonality could reflect small sample size.

This sequence joins TRBV7-9 and TRBJ2-7; the D is unclear. The sequenced material came from CD4+ T cells from blood buffy coats. The clonotype was recovered from a human donor in good health. CDR3 in DNA: TGTGCCAGCAGCTTTACAGACATCATCTACGAGCAGTACTTC. Residues: CASSFTDIIYEQYF. The complete variable domain, with remaining parts taken from reference TRBV7-9 and TRBJ2-7, reads DTGVSQNPRHKITKRGQNVTFRCDPISEHNRLYWYRQTLGQGPEFLTYFQNEAQLEKSRLLSDRFSAERPKGSFSTLEIQRTEQGDSAMYLCASSFTDIIYEQYFGPGTRLTVT.